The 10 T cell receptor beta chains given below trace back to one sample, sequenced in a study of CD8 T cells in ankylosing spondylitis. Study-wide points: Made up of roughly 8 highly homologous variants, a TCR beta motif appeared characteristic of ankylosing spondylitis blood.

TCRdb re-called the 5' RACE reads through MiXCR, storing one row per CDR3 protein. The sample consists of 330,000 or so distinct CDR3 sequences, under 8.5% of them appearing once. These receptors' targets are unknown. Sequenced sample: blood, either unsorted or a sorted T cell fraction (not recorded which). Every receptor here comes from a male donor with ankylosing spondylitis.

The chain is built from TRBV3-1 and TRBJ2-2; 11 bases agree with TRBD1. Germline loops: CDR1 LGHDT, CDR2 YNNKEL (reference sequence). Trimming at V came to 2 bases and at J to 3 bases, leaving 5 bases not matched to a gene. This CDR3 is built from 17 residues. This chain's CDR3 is CASSQTRDRGYTGELFF. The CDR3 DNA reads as TGTGCCAGCAGCCAAACCCGGGACAGGGGGTACACCGGGGAGCTGTTTTTT.

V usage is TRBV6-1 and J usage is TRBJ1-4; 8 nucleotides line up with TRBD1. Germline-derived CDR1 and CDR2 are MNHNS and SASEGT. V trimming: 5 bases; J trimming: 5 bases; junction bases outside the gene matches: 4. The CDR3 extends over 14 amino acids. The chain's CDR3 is CASSPGQENEKLFF. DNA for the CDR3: TGTGCCAGCAGTCCGGGACAGGAGAATGAAAAACTGTTTTTT.

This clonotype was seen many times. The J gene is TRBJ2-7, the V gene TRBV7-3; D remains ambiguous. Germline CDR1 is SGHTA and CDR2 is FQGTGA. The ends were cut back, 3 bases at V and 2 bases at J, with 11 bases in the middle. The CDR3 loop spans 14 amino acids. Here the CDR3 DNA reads TGTGCCAGCAGCTTGACTCCCGACGCCTACGAGCAGTACTTC. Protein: CASSLTPDAYEQYF.

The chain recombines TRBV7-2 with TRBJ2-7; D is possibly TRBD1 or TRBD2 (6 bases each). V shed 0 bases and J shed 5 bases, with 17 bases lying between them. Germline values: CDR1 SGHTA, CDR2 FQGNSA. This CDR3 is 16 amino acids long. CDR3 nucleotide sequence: TGTGCCAGCAGCTTAGCATTCCGGGGGCGCCTTCACGAGCAGTACTTC. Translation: CASSLAFRGRLHEQYF.

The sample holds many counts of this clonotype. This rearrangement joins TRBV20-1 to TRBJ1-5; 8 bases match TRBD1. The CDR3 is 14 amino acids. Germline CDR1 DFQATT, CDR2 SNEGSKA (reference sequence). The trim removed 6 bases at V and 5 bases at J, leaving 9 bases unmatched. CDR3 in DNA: TGCAGTGCAAGACAGGGGTTGTGGGATCAGCCCCAGCATTTT. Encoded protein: CSARQGLWDQPQHF.

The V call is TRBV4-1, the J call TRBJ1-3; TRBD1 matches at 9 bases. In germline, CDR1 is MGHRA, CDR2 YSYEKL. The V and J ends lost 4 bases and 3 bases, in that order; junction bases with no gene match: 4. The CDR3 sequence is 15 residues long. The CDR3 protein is CASSLTGGYGNTIYF. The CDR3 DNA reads TGCGCCAGCAGCCTAACAGGGGGCTATGGAAACACCATATATTTT.

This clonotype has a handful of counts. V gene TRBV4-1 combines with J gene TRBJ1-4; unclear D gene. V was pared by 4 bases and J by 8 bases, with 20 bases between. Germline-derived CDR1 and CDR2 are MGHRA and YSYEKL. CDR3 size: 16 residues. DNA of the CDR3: TGCGCCAGCAGCCCCGGAACGGCCCCGGTGGGGGAAAAACTGTTTTTT. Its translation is CASSPGTAPVGEKLFF.

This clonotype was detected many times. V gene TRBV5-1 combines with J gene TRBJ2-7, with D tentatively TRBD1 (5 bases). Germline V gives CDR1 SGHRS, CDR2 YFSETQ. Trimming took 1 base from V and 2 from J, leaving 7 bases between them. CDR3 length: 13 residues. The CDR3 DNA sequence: TGCGCCAGCAGCTTGCCAGGGACCTACGAGCAGTACTTC. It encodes CASSLPGTYEQYF. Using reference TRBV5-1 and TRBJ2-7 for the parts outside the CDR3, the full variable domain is KAGVTQTPRYLIKTRGQQVTLSCSPISGHRSVSWYQQTPGQGLQFLFEYFSETQRNKGNFPGRFSGRQFSNSRSEMNVSTLELGDSALYLCASSLPGTYEQYFGPGTRLTVT.

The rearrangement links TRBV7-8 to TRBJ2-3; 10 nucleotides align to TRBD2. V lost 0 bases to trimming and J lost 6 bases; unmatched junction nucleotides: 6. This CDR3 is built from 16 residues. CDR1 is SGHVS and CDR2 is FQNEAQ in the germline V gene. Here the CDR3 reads CASSLASGRAQDTQYF. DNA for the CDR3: TGTGCCAGCAGCTTAGCGAGCGGGAGGGCCCAGGATACGCAGTATTTT.

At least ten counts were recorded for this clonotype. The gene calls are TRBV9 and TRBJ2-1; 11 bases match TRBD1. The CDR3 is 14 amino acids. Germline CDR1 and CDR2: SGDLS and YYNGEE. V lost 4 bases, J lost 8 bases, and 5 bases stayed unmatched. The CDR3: CASSSRTGGDEQFF. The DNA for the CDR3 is TGTGCCAGCAGCTCACGGACAGGGGGCGATGAGCAGTTCTTC.